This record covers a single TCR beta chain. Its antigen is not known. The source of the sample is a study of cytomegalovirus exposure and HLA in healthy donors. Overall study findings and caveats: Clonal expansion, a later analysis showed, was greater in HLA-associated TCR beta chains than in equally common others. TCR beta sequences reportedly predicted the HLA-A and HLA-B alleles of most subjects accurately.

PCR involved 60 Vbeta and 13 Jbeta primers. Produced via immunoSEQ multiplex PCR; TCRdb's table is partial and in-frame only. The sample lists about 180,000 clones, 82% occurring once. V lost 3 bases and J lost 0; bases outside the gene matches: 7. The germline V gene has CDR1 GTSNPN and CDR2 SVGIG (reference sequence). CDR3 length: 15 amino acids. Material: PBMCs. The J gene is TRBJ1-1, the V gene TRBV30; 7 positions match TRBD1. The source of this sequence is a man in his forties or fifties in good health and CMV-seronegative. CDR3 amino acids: CAWSVLTGMNTEAFF. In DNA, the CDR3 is TGTGCCTGGAGCGTATTGACAGGGATGAACACTGAAGCTTTCTTT.